Listed below are T cell receptor beta chains from one sample, sequenced in a study of regulatory T cells in long-lasting Graves disease. TCRdb fed the multiplex PCR reads into MiXCR, producing one record per CDR3 protein. The sample lists approximately 290,000 distinct CDR3 sequences; around 23% were seen once. The sequencing used peripheral blood mononuclear cells (PBMCs), collected when the disease was refractory, from a patient treated with antithyroid drugs. Receptors were obtained from a female donor with Graves disease. CDR3s include the opening cysteine and the closing phenylalanine or tryptophan. D genes are given only for firm matches. Clone size appears in some rows only: once, few, many, or a class for an expanded clone.

CASSAWGLDSPLHF TGTGCCAGCAGCGCATGGGGGCTCGACTCACCCCTCCACTTT few TRBV9 . TRBJ1-6
CASSTIIQGLAGGDGELFF TGTGCCAGCAGTACCATAATACAAGGACTAGCGGGAGGTGACGGGGAGCTGTTTTTT many TRBV12-3/TRBV12-4 TRBD2 TRBJ2-2
CASSFETGELFF TGTGCCAGCAGTTTTGAAACCGGGGAGCTGTTTTTT . TRBV28 . TRBJ2-2
CASSLVRSITNYGYTF TGTGCCAGCAGTTTAGTGAGGTCTATTACTAACTATGGCTACACCTTC many TRBV12-3/TRBV12-4 . TRBJ1-2
CASSLTGMNTEAFF TGTGCCAGCAGCTTGACAGGAATGAACACTGAAGCTTTCTTT many TRBV7-2 . TRBJ1-1
CAWIADTQYF TGTGCCTGGATTGCAGATACGCAGTATTTT . TRBV30 . TRBJ2-3
CASSQDPSLGETQYF TGCGCCAGCAGCCAAGATCCTAGCTTGGGAGAGACCCAGTACTTC . TRBV4-3 . TRBJ2-5
CASSSGVNEKLFF TGTGCCAGCAGTTCCGGGGTTAATGAAAAACTGTTTTTT few TRBV14 . TRBJ1-4
CASSPERSSYEQYF TGTGCCAGCAGCCCGGAGCGGAGCTCCTACGAGCAGTACTTC many TRBV7-3 . TRBJ2-7
CASSVTSGANTGELFF TGCGCCAGCAGCGTAACTAGCGGCGCGAACACCGGGGAGCTGTTTTTT . TRBV5-1 TRBD2 TRBJ2-2
CASSQLAGLGFQETQYF TGTGCCAGCAGTCAGCTAGCGGGTTTGGGATTTCAAGAGACCCAGTACTTC many TRBV27 TRBD2 TRBJ2-5
CSAVDRGDGYTF TGCAGCGCCGTGGACAGGGGGGATGGCTACACCTTC few TRBV29-1 TRBD1 TRBJ1-2
CSARDLGGTDTQYF TGCAGTGCTAGAGATTTAGGCGGCACAGATACGCAGTATTTT . TRBV20-1 . TRBJ2-3
CSALWDRGYGYTF TGCAGTGCTCTGTGGGACAGAGGATATGGCTACACCTTC many TRBV20-1 TRBD1 TRBJ1-2
CATSREERLGETGELFF TGTGCCACCAGCAGAGAGGAGCGACTAGGAGAGACCGGGGAGCTGTTTTTT . TRBV15 . TRBJ2-2
CASSLSIRGEQYF TGTGCCAGCAGTTTATCGATACGGGGGGAGCAGTACTTC . TRBV27 . TRBJ2-7
CASSQEGREFYEQYF TGCGCCAGCAGCCAAGAGGGTAGGGAGTTCTACGAGCAGTACTTC few TRBV4-1 . TRBJ2-7
CSARGRTGELFF TGCAGCGCCCGAGGGAGGACCGGGGAGCTGTTTTTT . TRBV29-1 . TRBJ2-2
CSAVGPVGGELFF TGCAGTGCTGTTGGACCCGTCGGGGGGGAGCTGTTTTTT many TRBV20-1 . TRBJ2-2
CASSLPDRNTEAFF TGTGCCAGCAGCCTCCCGGACAGGAACACTGAAGCTTTCTTT many TRBV6-1 . TRBJ1-1
CASSPARLAGTGELFF TGTGCCAGCAGCCCCGCTCGACTAGCGGGGACCGGGGAGCTGTTTTTT . TRBV7-2 TRBD2 TRBJ2-2
CASSYARGNEKLFF TGTGCCAGCAGTTACGCCAGGGGTAATGAAAAACTGTTTTTT many TRBV6-9 . TRBJ1-4
CASSQKGTYEQYF TGTGCCAGCAGCCAGAAAGGGACCTACGAGCAGTACTTC many TRBV27 . TRBJ2-7
CASSETGGRTGELFF TGTGCCAGCAGTGAGACAGGGGGGCGCACCGGGGAGCTGTTTTTT many TRBV2 TRBD1 TRBJ2-2
CASSHHRAGGGNGELFF TGTGCCAGCAGTCACCATCGAGCGGGAGGAGGGAACGGGGAGCTGTTTTTT few TRBV12-3/TRBV12-4 TRBD2 TRBJ2-2
CASSPGTSDEQYF TGTGCCAGCTCACCGGGGACAAGCGACGAGCAGTACTTC many TRBV18 . TRBJ2-7
CASSPTSGSGANVLTF TGTGCCAGCAGTCCAACCTCAGGCTCTGGGGCCAACGTCCTGACTTTC many TRBV28 . TRBJ2-6
CAISRTGDSGANVLTF TGTGCCATCAGTAGGACAGGCGACTCTGGGGCCAACGTCCTGACTTTC many TRBV10-3 TRBD1 TRBJ2-6
CSAPPLKTGVGSTEAFF TGCAGTGCTCCGCCCCTAAAGACAGGGGTTGGGAGCACTGAAGCTTTCTTT . TRBV20-1 TRBD1 TRBJ1-1
CASSVQGANYGYTF TGTGCCAGCTCAGTACAGGGGGCGAACTATGGCTACACCTTC . TRBV18 TRBD1 TRBJ1-2
CSARPPSDRGGEQYF TGCAGTGCCCGGCCGCCGTCGGACAGGGGGGGTGAGCAGTACTTC many TRBV20-1 TRBD1 TRBJ2-7
CASSSLFRTGEFETNEKLFF TGTGCCAGCAGTTCCCTTTTCCGGACAGGGGAGTTCGAAACTAATGAAAAACTGTTTTTT many TRBV28 TRBD1 TRBJ1-4
CASSPRGLATGETQYF TGTGCCAGCAGCCCCAGGGGGCTAGCGACGGGTGAGACCCAGTACTTC many TRBV9 TRBD1 TRBJ2-5
CASSLAPRGNTIYF TGTGCCAGCAGTTTAGCGCCCCGTGGAAACACCATATATTTT . TRBV12-3/TRBV12-4 . TRBJ1-3
CASSLTSGRSDEQYF TGTGCCAGCAGTTTGACTAGCGGGAGGTCTGACGAGCAGTACTTC many TRBV27 TRBD2 TRBJ2-7
CASSYREPTGELFF TGTGCCAGCAGTTACAGGGAGCCCACCGGGGAGCTGTTTTTT once TRBV6-5 . TRBJ2-2
CASSPSAYEQYF TGTGCCAGCAGCCCCTCGGCCTACGAGCAGTACTTC many TRBV18 . TRBJ2-7
CASSPNPRDGPYGYTF TGTGCCAGCAGCCCCAACCCCCGGGACGGACCTTATGGCTACACCTTC many TRBV28 . TRBJ1-2